The 21 T cell receptor beta chains given below trace back to one sample, sequenced in a study of neoadjuvant nivolumab and ipilimumab in lung cancer. TCRdb's copy holds only in-frame clones and misses some; the assay was immunoSEQ multiplex PCR. Among about 30,000 clones listed, more than 90% were seen once. Sequenced here: peripheral blood, sampled after neoadjuvant nivolumab, alone or with ipilimumab, at or shortly before surgery. These receptors were collected from an adult with non-small cell lung cancer.

The chain carries TRBV6-1 and TRBJ2-7; the match to TRBD1 covers 8 bases. Germline assignment: CDR1 MNHNS and CDR2 SASEGT. With V trimmed by 0 bases and J by 2 bases, 9 bases remained unmatched. There are 17 residues in the CDR3. In DNA form, the CDR3 reads TGTGCCAGCAGTGAAGCGCTTAGGACAGGGCAGGCCTACGAGCAGTACTTC. It translates to CASSEALRTGQAYEQYF.

The V gene is TRBV28, the J gene TRBJ1-5; TRBD1 agrees at 7 bases. Germline V gene lookup returns CDR1 MDHEN and CDR2 SYDVKM. Losses at the gene ends were 2 bases for V and 5 bases for J; bases not matched to a gene: 3. The CDR3 contains 14 residues. CDR3 protein: CASSLQGVYQPQHF. CDR3 DNA sequence: TGTGCCAGCAGTTTACAGGGGGTTTATCAGCCCCAGCATTTT.

The chain recombines TRBV6-5 with TRBJ1-4, with unresolved D. This CDR3 region has 14 residues. Germline CDR1 MNHEY, CDR2 SVGAGI. The V end was cut by 2 bases, the J end by 5 bases, with 9 bases between. The CDR3: CASSYGQFNEKLFF. The CDR3 nucleotides are TGTGCCAGCAGTTACGGGCAGTTCAATGAAAAACTGTTTTTT.

The chain combines TRBV6-5 with TRBJ2-5, with D possibly being TRBD2 (7 bases). The V end lost 6 bases, the J end lost 2 bases, and 13 bases lay between the germline ends. The CDR3 consists of 14 residues. Germline CDR1 reads MNHEY; CDR2 reads SVGAGI. DNA of the CDR3: TGTGCCAGCAGGGGGGGGGCGGGACAAGAGACCCAGTACTTC. It is translated as CASRGGAGQETQYF.

The chain couples TRBV19 to TRBJ1-1; tentative D call: TRBD1 (6 bases). V lost 3 bases and J lost 6, with 17 bases in between. Germline CDR1 LNHDA, CDR2 SQIVND (reference sequence). CDR3 length: 15 residues. The CDR3 coding sequence is TGTGCCAGTAGTATGAGACAGGTAAGCTCCGCTGAAGCTTTCTTT. It specifies CASSMRQVSSAEAFF.

CDR3 bases: TGTGCCAGCAGCCCCAGATCGGACAGGAGTAGGGAAAAACTGTTTTTT. It encodes CASSPRSDRSREKLFF. This chain connects TRBV7-8 to TRBJ1-4; 7 nucleotides agree with TRBD1. Trimming removed 5 bases from V and 8 bases from J; junction bases left unmatched: 14. From germline, CDR1 is SGHVS and CDR2 FQNEAQ. The CDR3 covers 16 residues.

There are a few counts of this clone. V usage is TRBV9 and J usage is TRBJ2-1; D gene unclear. Trimming stripped 0 bases from V and 2 bases from J, with 9 bases between. The CDR3 runs to 15 residues. Germline V gene sequence: CDR1 SGDLS, CDR2 YYNGEE. CDR3 sequence reads: CASSVDPFPYNEQFF. The CDR3 DNA follows: TGTGCCAGCAGCGTAGACCCCTTCCCCTACAATGAGCAGTTCTTC.

The genes are TRBV7-2 and TRBJ1-5, with D unclear. The V end was cut by 0 bases, the J end by 1 base, with 10 bases between. The CDR3 sequence is 16 residues long. Germline V gives CDR1 SGHTA, CDR2 FQGNSA. CDR3 in DNA: TGTGCCAGCAGCTTAGCGTGGGTCTCAAGCAATCAGCCCCAGCATTTT. Its translation is CASSLAWVSSNQPQHF.

The chain employs TRBV2 and TRBJ2-7; D ambiguous. V lost 2 bases and J 6 bases, leaving 5 bases between the germline ends. The CDR3 extends over 11 amino acids. The germline V gene encodes CDR1 SNHLY and CDR2 FYNNEI. The CDR3 reads CASSERVEQYF. As DNA, the CDR3 is TGTGCCAGCAGTGAAAGGGTCGAGCAGTACTTC.

The gene calls are TRBV2 and TRBJ2-3, with D perhaps TRBD2 (6 bases). The V gene's germline CDR1 is SNHLY and CDR2 FYNNEI. V was clipped by 6 bases and J by 0 bases, with 13 bases between them. The CDR3 length is 15 residues. CDR3 protein: CASSRSGPSTDTQYF. CDR3 in DNA: TGTGCCAGCAGCCGAAGCGGGCCCAGCACAGATACGCAGTATTTT.

J is TRBJ1-1 and V is TRBV5-1, with D perhaps matching TRBD1 (5 bases). CDR3 length: 15 residues. Germline V gives CDR1 SGHRS, CDR2 YFSETQ. Between the trimmed V and J ends, which lost 1 base and 4 bases, there was a span of 14 bases. The CDR3 is CASSLLEGLGTEAFF. CDR3 bases: TGCGCCAGCAGCTTGTTAGAGGGGCTTGGCACTGAAGCTTTCTTT.

The chain couples TRBV11-2 to TRBJ1-1; TRBD1 aligns across 8 bases. Trimming at V came to 5 bases and at J to 4 bases, leaving 9 bases not matched to a gene. The length of the CDR3 is 15 residues. Germline-derived CDR1 and CDR2 are SGHAT and FQNNGV. CDR3 nucleotides: TGTGCCAGCAGCCGGCTGACAGGGGAGTTCACTGAAGCTTTCTTT. Protein sequence: CASSRLTGEFTEAFF.

A single count supports this clone. The V call is TRBV6-5, the J call TRBJ1-5; unclear D gene. Per germline, CDR1 MNHEY and CDR2 SVGAGI. This CDR3 spans 12 amino acids. Trimming removed 6 bases from V and 4 bases from J, with 7 bases in between. CDR3 loop: CASRGGNQPQHF. In DNA form, the CDR3 reads TGTGCCAGCAGAGGAGGGAATCAGCCCCAGCATTTT.

This clone was seen only once. The chain links TRBV5-1 to TRBJ2-1; 7 nucleotides align to TRBD1. Germline V gene sequence: CDR1 SGHRS, CDR2 YFSETQ. V lost 4 bases, J lost 4 bases, and 11 bases stayed unmatched. CDR3 size: 16 residues. The CDR3 loop reads CASSIPRQGTYNEQFF. The CDR3 DNA reads as TGCGCCAGCAGCATACCACGACAGGGCACGTACAATGAGCAGTTCTTC.

This clone has a handful of counts. CDR3 in DNA: TGTGCCAGCAGTGAATCTCCTGGGAGTGGCTACACCTTC. This sequence encodes CASSESPGSGYTF. The chain recombines TRBV25-1 with TRBJ1-2, with D unclear. Germline assignment: CDR1 MGHDK and CDR2 SYGVNS. V dropped 1 base and J dropped 7 bases, with 10 bases sitting between them. The CDR3 has 13 residues.

In DNA, the CDR3 is TGTGCCAGCGAAGATCGTTCTGGAAACACCATATATTTT. Protein: CASEDRSGNTIYF. The chain joins TRBV28 to TRBJ1-3; D is ambiguous. This CDR3 contains 13 residues. Germline lookup yields CDR1 MDHEN and CDR2 SYDVKM. The ends were cut back, 8 bases at V and 1 base at J, with 9 bases in the middle.

The rearrangement uses TRBV25-1 and TRBJ2-4; 8 bases agree with TRBD1. This CDR3 is 13 amino acids long. V lost 4 bases and J lost 5; bases outside the gene matches: 1. The V gene's germline CDR1 is MGHDK and CDR2 SYGVNS. The CDR3 sequence is CASSGRGQNIQYF. CDR3 nucleotide sequence: TGTGCCAGCAGTGGCAGGGGGCAAAACATTCAGTACTTC. Full variable domain (outside the CDR3, taken from reference TRBV25-1 and TRBJ2-4): EADIYQTPRYLVIGTGKKITLECSQTMGHDKMYWYQQDPGMELHLIHYSYGVNSTEKGDLSSESTVSRIRTEHFPLTLESARPSHTSQYLCASSGRGQNIQYFGAGTRLSVL.

This chain connects TRBV20-1 to TRBJ1-1; D uncertain. V lost 5 bases, J lost 6 bases, and 10 bases lay in between. The germline V gene has CDR1 DFQATT and CDR2 SNEGSKA (reference sequence). There are 11 residues in the CDR3. The DNA of the CDR3 is TGCAGTGCTCCTCGGGTCGCTGAAGCTTTCTTT. It is translated as CSAPRVAEAFF.

This chain connects TRBV7-2 to TRBJ1-1; tentatively, D is TRBD1 (5 bases). V lost 1 base and J lost 7, with 13 bases in between. CDR1 is SGHTA, CDR2 FQGNSA, per germline. The CDR3 consists of 14 residues. In DNA form, the CDR3 reads TGTGCCAGCAGCTTAGACGTCGGGGGTAGTGAAGCTTTCTTT. This encodes CASSLDVGGSEAFF.

The J gene is TRBJ2-1, the V gene TRBV5-6, with D possibly matching TRBD2 (6 bases). This CDR3 is 16 amino acids long. Germline loops: CDR1 SGHDT, CDR2 YYEEEE. Trimming stripped 0 bases from V and 4 bases from J, with 14 bases between. CDR3 sequence reads: CASSLVLALRYNEQFF. For the CDR3, the DNA is TGTGCCAGCAGCTTGGTTCTAGCGCTTCGGTACAATGAGCAGTTCTTC.

J is TRBJ2-3 and V is TRBV29-1; TRBD2 might be the D (6 bases). This CDR3 comprises 17 residues. Germline V lookup: CDR1 SQVTM, CDR2 ANQGSEA. Trimming pared 1 base from V and 8 bases from J, leaving 25 bases between. The CDR3 DNA follows: TGCAGCGTTGAAGTAGGGTTGTTCATGTCGGGAGTGGGTACGCAGTATTTT. This sequence encodes CSVEVGLFMSGVGTQYF.